Below are 27 T cell receptor beta chains sequenced from a single sample in a study of early T cells in non-severe SARS-CoV-2 infection. TCRdb reanalysed the 5' RACE reads using MiXCR and keeps one entry per CDR3 protein. The table has more than 95,000 distinct CDR3 sequences, more than 13% seen once. The source material was whole blood. These receptors all stem from an adult who was a healthcare worker with PCR-confirmed SARS-CoV-2 infection or an uninfected control (not recorded which).

This clonotype was observed a handful of times. The chain has TRBV7-6 and TRBJ2-5; 11 nucleotides agree with TRBD2. CDR3 length: 15 amino acids. The germline V gene encodes CDR1 SGHVS and CDR2 FNYEAQ. Trimming took 5 bases from V and 4 from J; bases not matched to a gene: 6. The CDR3 loop is CASSQKLAGGETQYF. CDR3 nucleotide sequence: TGTGCCAGCAGCCAAAAGCTAGCGGGGGGAGAGACCCAGTACTTC.

This rearrangement joins TRBV5-5 to TRBJ2-5, with D maybe TRBD1 (5 bases). The ends were cut back, 4 bases at V and 4 bases at J, with 11 bases in the middle. Germline V lookup: CDR1 SGHKS, CDR2 YYEKEE (reference sequence). There are 13 residues in the CDR3. The CDR3 region is CASSKGQAETQYF. DNA of the CDR3: TGTGCCAGCAGCAAGGGGCAGGCAGAGACCCAGTACTTC.

The CDR3 DNA reads TGCGCCAGCAGCTTGTCCTTGATGGGGCTGACTAACTATGGCTACACCTTC. Translation gives CASSLSLMGLTNYGYTF. The chain combines TRBV5-1 with TRBJ1-2; TRBD1 is a possible D gene (5 bases). V lost 1 base, J lost 0 bases, and 16 bases lay in between. In germline, CDR1 is SGHRS, CDR2 YFSETQ. CDR3 length: 17 amino acids. Drawing the rest from reference TRBV5-1 and TRBJ1-2, the complete variable domain is KAGVTQTPRYLIKTRGQQVTLSCSPISGHRSVSWYQQTPGQGLQFLFEYFSETQRNKGNFPGRFSGRQFSNSRSEMNVSTLELGDSALYLCASSLSLMGLTNYGYTFGSGTRLTVV.

This clonotype was observed at least ten times. This chain uses TRBV7-8 with TRBJ2-5, with 10 bases fitting TRBD2. The CDR3 has 16 residues. Trimming cost V 1 base and J 1 base; bases outside gene matches: 3. Germline CDR1 is SGHVS and CDR2 is FQNEAQ. CDR3 sequence (DNA): TGTGCCAGCAGCTTAGGTAGCGGGGGGCCCCAAGAGACCCAGTACTTC. As protein: CASSLGSGGPQETQYF.

At least ten counts were recorded for this clonotype. The chain links TRBV20-1 to TRBJ2-4, with TRBD1 as a possible D gene (5 bases). CDR1 is DFQATT, CDR2 SNEGSKA, per germline (reference sequence). Deletions cut 1 base from V and 0 bases from J, with 16 bases between. The CDR3 consists of 17 residues. The CDR3 here is CSARVGASILAKNIQYF. In DNA form, the CDR3 reads TGCAGTGCTAGAGTAGGGGCTTCAATACTAGCCAAAAACATTCAGTACTTC.

There are a few counts of this clonotype. The chain couples TRBV18 to TRBJ1-6, with D unresolved. Deletions cut 3 bases from V and 8 bases from J, with 5 bases between. Germline V gene lookup returns CDR1 KGHSH and CDR2 LQKENI. The CDR3 extends over 12 amino acids. CDR3 sequence: CASSPGDSPLHF. CDR3 sequence (DNA): TGTGCCAGCTCACCGGGTGATTCACCCCTCCACTTT.

This clonotype was found a few times. DNA for the CDR3: TGTGCCTGGGACGGGACTGGGGCCAACGTCCTGACTTTC. Translated: CAWDGTGANVLTF. J is TRBJ2-6 and V is TRBV30, with TRBD2 as a possible D gene (5 bases). V dropped 5 bases and J dropped 2 bases, with 7 bases sitting between them. The CDR3 is made up of 13 amino acids. Germline V gene data show CDR1 as GTSNPN and CDR2 as SVGIG (reference sequence).

The gene calls are TRBV7-9 and TRBJ1-4; D unresolved. The CDR3 is 13 residues long. CDR1 is SEHNR and CDR2 is FQNEAQ in the germline V gene (reference sequence). V shed 1 base and J shed 6 bases, with 6 bases lying between them. As DNA, the CDR3 is TGTGCCAGCAGCTTAGACACGGATGAAAAACTGTTTTTT. It codes for CASSLDTDEKLFF.

The rearrangement uses TRBV15 and TRBJ2-2; possible D gene TRBD1, 5 bases. Trimming stripped 0 bases from V and 6 bases from J, with 8 bases between. The germline V gene has CDR1 LNHNV and CDR2 YYDKDF (reference sequence). The CDR3 extends over 14 amino acids. The CDR3 DNA follows: TGTGCCACCAGCAGAGATTCAGGGCCCGGGGAGCTGTTTTTT. Its protein product is CATSRDSGPGELFF.

In its sample, this clonotype was seen a few times. The rearrangement links TRBV5-5 to TRBJ1-6; unclear D gene. V dropped 6 bases and J dropped 6 bases, with 25 bases sitting between them. This CDR3 has 18 amino acids. Germline V gives CDR1 SGHKS, CDR2 YYEKEE (reference sequence). The CDR3 here is CASTAKSLDVVTNSPLHF. The DNA of the CDR3 is TGTGCCAGCACCGCGAAGAGTCTGGACGTAGTAACTAATTCACCCCTCCACTTT.

This clonotype has a handful of counts. This chain connects TRBV15 to TRBJ2-4; D is unclear. The germline gives CDR1 LNHNV, CDR2 YYDKDF (reference sequence). This CDR3 is 13 amino acids long. The ends were cut back, 0 bases at V and 8 bases at J, with 8 bases in the middle. CDR3: CATSRDPGDIQYF. As DNA, the CDR3 is TGTGCCACCAGCAGAGATCCTGGGGACATTCAGTACTTC.

The genes are TRBV3-1 and TRBJ2-3; D unresolved. V lost 5 bases, J lost 11 bases, and 14 bases lay in between. The germline gives CDR1 LGHDT, CDR2 YNNKEL (reference sequence). The CDR3 runs 12 residues. The CDR3 is CASSGTYYVQYF. In DNA, the CDR3 is TGTGCCAGCAGCGGTACTTATTACGTGCAGTATTTT.

The sample holds a few counts of this clonotype. The V gene is TRBV12-3 or TRBV12-4, the J gene TRBJ1-1; D uncertain. This CDR3 is 11 amino acids long. Trimming took 2 bases from V and 3 from J, leaving 1 base between them. The CDR3 loop reads CASSLYTEAFF. For the CDR3, the DNA is TGTGCCAGCAGTTTATACACTGAAGCTTTCTTT.

This clonotype was observed many times. This chain joins TRBV7-6 and TRBJ2-2; D gene uncertain. V was clipped by 1 base and J by 6 bases, with 6 bases between them. The CDR3 runs to 13 residues. CDR1 and CDR2 from the germline V gene are SGHVS and FNYEAQ. The CDR3 DNA reads as TGTGCCAGCAGCTTAGTTACCGCCGGGGAGCTGTTTTTT. Amino acids: CASSLVTAGELFF.

This clonotype was seen repeatedly, ten times or more. The chain is built from TRBV6-1 and TRBJ2-3, with a tentative D call TRBD2 (5 bases). Trimming took 7 bases from V and 5 from J, leaving 16 bases between them. The CDR3 totals 14 residues. Germline loops: CDR1 MNHNS, CDR2 SASEGT. CDR3: CASTERGSGDTQYF. The CDR3, as DNA: TGTGCCAGCACCGAGCGAGGGTCTGGAGATACGCAGTATTTT.

This chain joins TRBV6-1 and TRBJ2-1, with TRBD1 matching 7 bases. The CDR3 has 14 residues. The V and J ends lost 6 bases and 3 bases, in that order; junction bases with no gene match: 5. CDR1 MNHNS and CDR2 SASEGT come from the germline V gene. The DNA for the CDR3 is TGTGCCAGCAGCCCCGACAGGGTCTACAATGAGCAGTTCTTC. Amino acids: CASSPDRVYNEQFF.

In this sample, this clonotype turned up a few times. The V gene is TRBV6-2 or TRBV6-3, the J gene TRBJ2-1; no reliable D call. The CDR3 sequence is 16 residues long. Per the germline V gene, CDR1 is MNHEY and CDR2 is SVGEGT. The germline V and J ends were trimmed by 10 bases and 4 bases, with 23 bases remaining between them. DNA of the CDR3: TGTGCCACCCTTACCCTTATACAGCGAGAATACAATGAGCAGTTCTTC. As protein: CATLTLIQREYNEQFF.

This clonotype was seen ten or more times. This rearrangement joins TRBV27 to TRBJ1-6; 9 bases fit TRBD1. The CDR3 totals 15 residues. The germline CDR1 and CDR2 sequences are MNHEY and SMNVEV (reference sequence). The ends lost 2 bases at V and 8 bases at J; junction bases unmatched: 4. Here the CDR3 DNA reads TGTGCCAGCAGTTTAATCCGACAGGGGGATTCACCCCTCCACTTT. Its translation: CASSLIRQGDSPLHF.

This clonotype was detected many times. J is TRBJ2-5 and V is TRBV3-1; tentatively, D is TRBD1 or TRBD2 (5 bases each). The V end was cut by 7 bases, the J end by 10 bases, with 22 bases between. The CDR3 covers 14 residues. Germline CDR1 reads LGHDT; CDR2 reads YNNKEL (reference sequence). The CDR3 nucleotides read TGTGCCAGCACCGTTCCCGGGACGCTCGGGCTCCAGTACTTC. Translating it yields CASTVPGTLGLQYF.

This clonotype was seen ten or more times. The rearrangement joins TRBV9 to TRBJ2-1; D uncertain. CDR1 is SGDLS and CDR2 is YYNGEE in the germline V gene. Trimming removed 0 bases from V and 3 bases from J, with 10 bases in between. This CDR3 comprises 15 residues. The CDR3 reads CASSVDPNSYNEQFF. CDR3 nucleotide sequence: TGTGCCAGCAGCGTAGACCCGAACAGCTACAATGAGCAGTTCTTC.

In its sample, this clonotype was seen many times. At one boundary the junction diverges from the germline segment, which might be a read error. In nucleotides, the CDR3 is TGTGCCAGCAGCTCCATCCCGGGACGGAGAGCAGTGGTCTTC. Its protein product is CASSSIPGRRAVVF. This chain joins TRBV11-2 and TRBJ2-1; D is perhaps TRBD1 or TRBD2 (5 bases each). There are 14 residues in the CDR3. From germline, CDR1 is SGHAT and CDR2 FQNNGV.

This clonotype was seen at least ten times. The V and J genes are TRBV12-3 or TRBV12-4 and TRBJ1-2; D ambiguous. V shed 0 bases and J shed 2 bases, with 7 bases lying between them. CDR3 length: 14 amino acids. CDR3 sequence reads: CASSLAPQNYGYTF. The CDR3 nucleotides are TGTGCCAGCAGTTTAGCGCCCCAGAACTATGGCTACACCTTC.

This chain joins TRBV6-6 and TRBJ1-2; D gene ambiguous. Germline CDR1 MNHNY, CDR2 SVGAGI (reference sequence). This CDR3 spans 14 amino acids. V lost 2 bases to trimming and J lost 4 bases, with 11 bases between them. This chain's CDR3 is CASSYPSPSYGYTF. The CDR3 coding sequence is TGTGCCAGCAGTTACCCCTCCCCCAGCTATGGCTACACCTTC.

The chain has TRBV9 and TRBJ2-7; 8 nucleotides line up with TRBD1. CDR1 is SGDLS, CDR2 YYNGEE, per germline. There are 14 residues in the CDR3. Losses at the gene ends were 3 bases for V and 6 bases for J; bases not matched to a gene: 8. Here the CDR3 DNA reads TGTGCCAGCAGCGCACCGGCACAGGGGGGCGAGCAGTACTTC. Its translation: CASSAPAQGGEQYF.

This chain connects TRBV15 to TRBJ2-5; unclear D gene. V was trimmed by 4 bases and J by 0 bases, leaving 9 bases between them. The germline V gene has CDR1 LNHNV and CDR2 YYDKDF (reference sequence). There are 14 residues in the CDR3. The CDR3 loop reads CATSKGGNQETQYF. In DNA, the CDR3 is TGTGCCACCAGCAAGGGCGGAAACCAAGAGACCCAGTACTTC.

The sample holds many counts of this clonotype. V usage is TRBV4-1 and J usage is TRBJ2-3; D is undetermined. The CDR3 contains 14 residues. Germline-derived CDR1 and CDR2 are MGHRA and YSYEKL. Trimming removed 0 bases at V and 7 bases at J, with 11 bases between. The CDR3 sequence: CASSQESAGHTQYF. CDR3 nucleotides: TGCGCCAGCAGCCAAGAGTCGGCCGGACATACGCAGTATTTT.

This clonotype was counted only a few times. This chain connects TRBV6-2 or TRBV6-3 to TRBJ1-6, with D perhaps matching TRBD1 (5 bases). This CDR3 comprises 20 residues. From germline, CDR1 is MNHEY and CDR2 SVGEGT. V lost 0 bases and J 0 bases, leaving 18 bases between the germline ends. The CDR3 is CASSYSRVTGPSSYNSPLHF. Here the CDR3 DNA reads TGTGCCAGCAGTTACTCGAGAGTTACAGGACCGAGCTCCTATAATTCACCCCTCCACTTT.